These 17 T cell receptor beta chains were all obtained from the same sample, sequenced in a study of CD8 T cells in Susac syndrome. Reverse transcription used roughly 0.5 to 1 ug RNA and random hexamers. TCRdb re-analysed the immunoSEQ multiplex PCR reads in MiXCR, keeping a single row per CDR3 protein. The data show some 100,000 distinct CDR3 sequences, with about 95% seen just once and approximately 0.33% held by the top ten. Sequenced sample: CD8+ T cells from PBMCs. Every receptor here comes from a human donor with Susac syndrome.

The V gene is TRBV29-1, the J gene TRBJ2-1; possibly TRBD1 for D (6 bases). Deletions cut 4 bases from V and 7 bases from J, with 11 bases between. In germline, CDR1 is SQVTM, CDR2 ANQGSEA. There are 12 residues in the CDR3. The CDR3 sequence is CSVVTGYNEQFF. CDR3 nucleotides: TGCAGCGTTGTAACAGGGTATAATGAGCAGTTCTTC.

This chain uses TRBV7-9 with TRBJ1-2; 7 nucleotides match TRBD1. This CDR3 is 14 amino acids long. Germline V lookup: CDR1 SEHNR, CDR2 FQNEAQ (reference sequence). V lost 4 bases, J lost 9 bases, and 11 bases stayed unmatched. CDR3 sequence reads: CASSSWDSQKSYTF. The CDR3 DNA follows: TGTGCCAGCAGCTCGTGGGACAGCCAAAAAAGCTACACCTTC.

The chain uses TRBV19 and TRBJ2-5; no clear D gene. CDR3 length equals 12 residues. Germline lookup yields CDR1 LNHDA and CDR2 SQIVND (reference sequence). Trimming took 0 bases from V and 4 from J, leaving 3 bases between them. The CDR3 reads CASSIEGETQYF. The CDR3 nucleotides are TGTGCCAGTAGTATAGAGGGAGAGACCCAGTACTTC. Full variable domain (remainder filled in from reference TRBV19 and TRBJ2-5): DGGITQSPKYLFRKEGQNVTLSCEQNLNHDAMYWYRQDPGQGLRLIYYSQIVNDFQKGDIAEGYSVSREKKESFPLTVTSAQKNPTAFYLCASSIEGETQYFGPGTRLLVL.

The sample holds one count of this clonotype. This chain joins TRBV3-1 and TRBJ2-7; weak D call: TRBD2 (5 bases). Germline CDR1 LGHDT, CDR2 YNNKEL (reference sequence). V lost 0 bases and J 7 bases, leaving 13 bases between the germline ends. The CDR3 extends over 14 amino acids. CDR3 coding DNA: TGTGCCAGCAGCCAAGATTTCCGGACGGGGGAGCAGTACTTC. This codes for CASSQDFRTGEQYF.

The table lists this clonotype with a count of one. This chain connects TRBV9 to TRBJ1-1; D remains ambiguous. From germline, CDR1 is SGDLS and CDR2 YYNGEE. Trimming shortened V by 4 bases and J by 6 bases, and 10 bases separated the two germline ends. The CDR3 has 12 residues. The CDR3 bases are TGTGCCAGCAGCCCTCGCCCTGCTGAAGCTTTCTTT. This gives the protein CASSPRPAEAFF. The variable domain in full, with the rest retrieved from reference TRBV9 and TRBJ1-1, is DSGVTQTPKHLITATGQRVTLRCSPRSGDLSVYWYQQSLDQGLQFLIQYYNGEERAKGNILERFSAQQFPDLHSELNLSSLELGDSALYFCASSPRPAEAFFGQGTRLTVV.

V usage is TRBV20-1 and J usage is TRBJ2-1; D is uncertain. V shed 4 bases and J shed 5 bases, with 18 bases lying between them. This CDR3 contains 15 residues. Germline V gene data show CDR1 as DFQATT and CDR2 as SNEGSKA (reference sequence). Here the CDR3 reads CSANPTAEFNNEQFF. CDR3 nucleotide sequence: TGCAGTGCTAATCCGACTGCCGAATTTAACAATGAGCAGTTCTTC.

The chain carries TRBV4-2 and TRBJ2-3, with TRBD2 matching over 7 bases. The V gene end was trimmed by 1 base and the J gene end by 3 bases; junction bases not matched to a gene: 7. This CDR3 comprises 16 residues. Germline V gene sequence: CDR1 LGHNA, CDR2 YNFKEQ. The CDR3 reads CASSQASSGPTDTQYF. The DNA of the CDR3 is TGTGCCAGCAGCCAAGCCTCTAGCGGACCAACAGATACGCAGTATTTT.

In DNA, the CDR3 is TGCAGTGCTAGAGGAGTAGAAGCTTTCTTT. Amino acid sequence: CSARGVEAFF. The chain couples TRBV20-1 to TRBJ1-1; no clear D. Trimming left V 1 base short and J 8 bases short, with 5 bases between. This CDR3 region has 10 residues. The germline gives CDR1 DFQATT, CDR2 SNEGSKA (reference sequence).

The J gene is TRBJ2-7, the V gene TRBV10-3; 7 bases are a match to TRBD2. In germline, CDR1 is ENHRY, CDR2 SYGVKD. The CDR3 is 14 amino acids. The V gene end was trimmed by 0 bases and the J gene end by 7 bases; junction bases not matched to a gene: 6. The CDR3 sequence is CAISESLGGAEQYF. In nucleotides, the CDR3 is TGTGCCATCAGTGAGTCACTGGGAGGGGCGGAGCAGTACTTC.

CDR3 amino acids: CATSRGKPGTSGVTDTQYF. The CDR3 DNA reads as TGTGCCACCAGCAGAGGAAAGCCCGGGACTAGCGGGGTCACAGATACGCAGTATTTT. The chain employs TRBV15 and TRBJ2-3; 13 positions match TRBD2. The germline V gene encodes CDR1 LNHNV and CDR2 YYDKDF (reference sequence). This CDR3 has 19 residues. V lost 1 base to trimming and J lost 2 bases; unmatched junction nucleotides: 9.

This clonotype was detected a few times. The chain joins TRBV3-1 to TRBJ2-7; 7 bases match TRBD2. Germline values: CDR1 LGHDT, CDR2 YNNKEL (reference sequence). The CDR3 covers 13 residues. Trimming removed 2 bases from V and 2 bases from J; junction bases left unmatched: 0. CDR3 sequence (DNA): TGTGCCAGCAGCCAAAGCGGGGCCTACGAGCAGTACTTC. Translated, it gives CASSQSGAYEQYF.

This chain links TRBV7-9 with TRBJ1-2; perhaps TRBD1 as D (5 bases). The germline V gene encodes CDR1 SEHNR and CDR2 FQNEAQ (reference sequence). V shed 4 bases and J shed 3 bases, with 15 bases lying between them. The CDR3 totals 15 residues. CDR3 protein: CASSSLGAGHYGYTF. As DNA, the CDR3 is TGTGCCAGCAGCTCCCTTGGGGCCGGGCACTATGGCTACACCTTC.

The chain combines TRBV12-2 with TRBJ1-1; the D segment call TRBD1 is taken from the table without a DNA check. TRBV12-2 corresponds to a pseudogene. The CDR3 has 17 amino acids. The CDR3 DNA sequence: TGTGCAAGTCGCTTAGGGGGACAGGGACGTTCGAACACTGAAGCTTTCTTT. Amino acid sequence: CASRLGGQGRSNTEAFF.

J is TRBJ1-1 and V is TRBV14; tentative D call: TRBD1 (5 bases). Between the trimmed V and J ends, which lost 3 bases and 5 bases, there was a span of 10 bases. Germline V CDR1 and CDR2: SGHDN, FVKESK. The CDR3 loop spans 13 amino acids. CDR3 DNA: TGTGCCAGCAGCCAGCTCGGGGGGACTGAAGCTTTCTTT. Translating it yields CASSQLGGTEAFF. The full variable domain, its missing parts supplied by reference TRBV14 and TRBJ1-1, is EAGVTQFPSHSVIEKGQTVTLRCDPISGHDNLYWYRRVMGKEIKFLLHFVKESKQDESGMPNNRFLAERTGGTYSTLKVQPAELEDSGVYFCASSQLGGTEAFFGQGTRLTVV.

The rearrangement uses TRBV20-1 and TRBJ2-1, with D maybe TRBD2 (6 bases). CDR1 and CDR2 (germline): DFQATT, SNEGSKA (reference sequence). The CDR3 covers 13 residues. With 5 bases removed from V and 3 bases from J, the gap between germline ends came to 11 bases. CDR3 DNA: TGCAGTGCTGCCGTAGCGGACTACAATGAGCAGTTCTTC. This gives the protein CSAAVADYNEQFF.

V and J are TRBV9 and TRBJ2-7, with D perhaps being TRBD1 or TRBD2 (5 bases each). The CDR3 has 14 residues. V lost 3 bases and J 0 bases, leaving 10 bases between the germline ends. CDR1 SGDLS and CDR2 YYNGEE come from the germline V gene. The CDR3 sequence: CASSAEGSSYEQYF. The CDR3 bases are TGTGCCAGCAGCGCCGAGGGGAGCTCCTACGAGCAGTACTTC.

This chain links TRBV19 with TRBJ1-6, with 12 nucleotides matching TRBD1. In germline, CDR1 is LNHDA, CDR2 SQIVND (reference sequence). Trimming cost V 1 base and J 0 bases; bases outside gene matches: 7. The CDR3 is made up of 20 amino acids. The CDR3 spells CASSIVGTGGLSSYNSPLHF. CDR3 sequence (DNA): TGTGCCAGTAGTATAGTAGGGACAGGGGGCTTAAGCTCCTATAATTCACCCCTCCACTTT.